This T cell receptor beta chain was found in a study of blood T cell repertoires in COVID-19. The wider study: Material from acute and convalescent COVID-19 was sourced from the United States, Italy and Spain. Sample material is recorded as cDNA or gDNA derived from T cells, B-cell-depleted T cells, or PBMCs.

TCRdb's copy holds only in-frame clones and misses some; the assay was immunoSEQ multiplex PCR. The table shows hundreds of thousands of clones, with about 90% occurring only once. The TCR originated in a woman aged 18 to 35 with acute COVID-19. The sequencing input was PBMCs or T cells enriched from blood (not recorded which).

Here the CDR3 reads CASSVDASGRKTDTQYF. The CDR3 DNA sequence: TGTGCCAGCAGCGTAGACGCTAGCGGGAGGAAGACAGATACGCAGTATTTT. V and J are TRBV9 and TRBJ2-3; 11 bases are a match to TRBD2. J gave up 3 bases and V 0 bases, and 6 bases lay outside the gene matches. The germline gives CDR1 SGDLS, CDR2 YYNGEE. The CDR3 contains 17 residues.